The next 24 T cell receptor beta chains were all read from a single sample in a study of vaccination effects on CD4 cells after COVID-19. The antigens for these receptors are not known. Under the ViraFEST assay, PBMC were stimulated with viral peptide pools so that antigen-specific CD4+ T cells expanded. Sequencing was performed afterwards. Having been cultured for 10 days, the cells underwent CD4+ T cell isolation. Either the BNT162b2 or mRNA-1273 vaccine was given to participants in two doses. Produced via immunoSEQ multiplex PCR; TCRdb's table is partial and in-frame only. The table includes 9,500 to 15,000 clones, 65% to 75% detected once. The material sequenced was CD4+ T cells from PBMCs cultured with SARS-CoV-2 spike peptides, taken after COVID-19 vaccination. These receptors all come from a human donor who received a COVID-19 vaccine.

This clone was seen just once. This chain links TRBV10-3 with TRBJ2-7; D remains unclear. The CDR3 totals 12 residues. The V end was cut by 8 bases, the J end by 2 bases, with 10 bases between. Germline V lookup: CDR1 ENHRY, CDR2 SYGVKD. The CDR3 protein is CAIAPNPYEQYF. In DNA form, the CDR3 reads TGTGCCATCGCCCCTAACCCCTACGAGCAGTACTTC.

The rearrangement joins TRBV7-2 to TRBJ2-7, with 7 bases fitting TRBD1. With V trimmed by 4 bases and J by 4 bases, 10 bases remained unmatched. The CDR3 is made up of 15 amino acids. Germline assignment: CDR1 SGHTA and CDR2 FQGNSA. The CDR3 region is CASSSETGTGYEQYF. The CDR3 DNA reads TGTGCCAGCAGCTCCGAGACAGGGACGGGGTACGAGCAGTACTTC.

V usage is TRBV6-5 and J usage is TRBJ2-2; 11 positions match TRBD2. The CDR3 consists of 14 residues. In germline, CDR1 is MNHEY, CDR2 SVGAGI. The V and J ends lost 7 bases and 7 bases, in that order; junction bases with no gene match: 5. The DNA for the CDR3 is TGTGCCAGCACACTAGCGGGAGCGGTCGGGGAGCTGTTTTTT. It codes for CASTLAGAVGELFF.

The chain joins TRBV4-2 to TRBJ2-3, with D unresolved. The germline V and J ends were trimmed by 0 bases and 0 bases, with 4 bases remaining between them. The CDR3 length is 14 residues. Germline V CDR1 and CDR2: LGHNA, YNFKEQ. DNA of the CDR3: TGTGCCAGCAGCCAAGATGGCAGCACAGATACGCAGTATTTT. This encodes CASSQDGSTDTQYF.

Only one count was recorded for this clone. The chain is built from TRBV7-2 and TRBJ2-3, with D perhaps assigned TRBD1 or TRBD2 (5 bases each). The CDR3 consists of 15 residues. The V gene lost 6 bases and the J gene lost 2 bases, with 15 bases spanning the gap. The germline V gene encodes CDR1 SGHTA and CDR2 FQGNSA. The CDR3 sequence: CASRPGRRNTDTQYF. The CDR3 DNA sequence: TGTGCCAGCAGACCGGGACGGCGGAACACAGATACGCAGTATTTT.

The V and J genes are TRBV2 and TRBJ2-3, with 9 bases aligning to TRBD1. CDR1 is SNHLY and CDR2 is FYNNEI in the germline V gene. V shed 5 bases and J 5 bases; nucleotides not matched to a gene: 5. This CDR3 region has 14 residues. CDR3 region: CASSLQGARDTQYF. CDR3 DNA sequence: TGTGCCAGCAGTCTACAGGGGGCAAGAGATACGCAGTATTTT. Based on the CDR3 plus reference TRBV2 and TRBJ2-3, the full variable domain is EPEVTQTPSHQVTQMGQEVILRCVPISNHLYFYWYRQILGQKVEFLVSFYNNEISEKSEIFDDQFSVERPDGSNFTLKIRSTKLEDSAMYFCASSLQGARDTQYFGPGTRLTVL.

The rearrangement joins TRBV5-5 to TRBJ1-2; TRBD1 might be the D (6 bases). V was pared by 1 base and J by 3 bases, with 13 bases between. The CDR3 covers 15 residues. Germline values: CDR1 SGHKS, CDR2 YYEKEE (reference sequence). CDR3 nucleotides: TGTGCCAGCAGCTTGATTCACAGGGACGACTATGGCTACACCTTC. Encoded protein: CASSLIHRDDYGYTF.

The CDR3 DNA sequence: TGTGCCAGCAGCCGCCGGCTAGCGGGGGGGCCGGAGTCCTACAATGAGCAGTTCTTC. It is translated as CASSRRLAGGPESYNEQFF. The J gene is TRBJ2-1, the V gene TRBV7-2; 12 bases fit TRBD2. V shed 5 bases, J shed 1 base, and the junction held 12 bases outside the gene matches. Germline V gene sequence: CDR1 SGHTA, CDR2 FQGNSA. The CDR3 is made up of 19 amino acids.

V is TRBV4-2 and J is TRBJ1-1; D is undetermined. Germline CDR1 and CDR2: LGHNA and YNFKEQ. V shed 1 base and J shed 8 bases, with 8 bases lying between them. The CDR3 has 12 residues. The CDR3 protein is CASSQVGREAFF. CDR3 sequence (DNA): TGTGCCAGCAGCCAAGTTGGCAGAGAAGCTTTCTTT.

This clone was observed a handful of times. The chain carries TRBV5-1 and TRBJ2-1; 9 bases map to TRBD2. The J segment lost 0 bases and the V segment lost 2 bases, leaving 0 bases of the junction unmatched. This CDR3 spans 15 amino acids. Germline V gives CDR1 SGHRS, CDR2 YFSETQ. Here the CDR3 DNA reads TGCGCCAGCAGCTTTAGCGGGAGCTCCTACAATGAGCAGTTCTTC. It translates to CASSFSGSSYNEQFF.

V is TRBV5-1 and J is TRBJ2-5, with a tentative D call TRBD1 (6 bases). Germline CDR1 is SGHRS and CDR2 is YFSETQ. Trimming cost V 2 bases and J 4 bases, with 9 bases left between them. The CDR3 extends over 13 amino acids. DNA of the CDR3: TGCGCCAGCAGCTTTGGGGGCACAGAGACCCAGTACTTC. Translating it yields CASSFGGTETQYF.

The sample holds a few counts of this clone. V and J are TRBV7-2 and TRBJ1-1, with 7 nucleotides matching TRBD1. V lost 6 bases and J lost 5; bases outside the gene matches: 6. The CDR3 has 13 residues. CDR1 and CDR2 (germline): SGHTA, FQGNSA. In DNA, the CDR3 is TGTGCCAGCAGATCCACAGGGGAAACTGAAGCTTTCTTT. Its translation: CASRSTGETEAFF.

The gene calls are TRBV19 and TRBJ1-3; 7 positions match TRBD1. Germline CDR1 LNHDA, CDR2 SQIVND (reference sequence). Trimming cost V 7 bases and J 3 bases; bases outside gene matches: 6. The CDR3 is made up of 14 amino acids. CDR3 amino acids: CASTSGGDGNTIYF. DNA of the CDR3: TGTGCCAGTACCTCAGGGGGGGATGGAAACACCATATATTTT.

The rearrangement links TRBV6-6 to TRBJ2-2; 14 nucleotides align to TRBD2. CDR1 is MNHNY, CDR2 SVGAGI, per germline (reference sequence). The CDR3 is 17 amino acids. With V trimmed by 5 bases and J by 6 bases, 8 bases remained unmatched. This chain's CDR3 is CASSPPTSGRVPGELFF. CDR3 DNA sequence: TGTGCCAGCAGTCCCCCGACTAGCGGGAGGGTGCCCGGGGAGCTGTTTTTT.

The chain links TRBV9 to TRBJ1-4; unclear D gene. Trimming left V 1 base short and J 0 bases short, with 4 bases between. Per germline, CDR1 SGDLS and CDR2 YYNGEE. This CDR3 is 14 amino acids long. The CDR3 DNA reads TGTGCCAGCAGCGTAACCGCAACTAATGAAAAACTGTTTTTT. Translated: CASSVTATNEKLFF.

The genes are TRBV5-6 and TRBJ1-2; D is possibly TRBD1 (5 bases). Trimming cost V 5 bases and J 8 bases, with 16 bases left between them. The V gene's germline CDR1 is SGHDT and CDR2 YYEEEE. CDR3 length equals 13 residues. The CDR3 reads CASRPQGGAGYTF. The DNA of the CDR3 is TGTGCCAGCAGACCGCAGGGAGGGGCGGGCTACACCTTC.

The rearrangement joins TRBV2 to TRBJ2-5; D not certain. V gave up 5 bases and J gave up 7 bases, with 11 bases separating them. The V gene's germline CDR1 is SNHLY and CDR2 FYNNEI. CDR3 length: 12 residues. The DNA of the CDR3 is TGTGCCAGCAGTCTAGATTATGGGACCCAGTACTTC. Its translation: CASSLDYGTQYF.

The rearrangement joins TRBV5-1 to TRBJ2-5; D unresolved. Germline V lookup: CDR1 SGHRS, CDR2 YFSETQ. Trimming took 3 bases from V and 3 from J, leaving 12 bases between them. CDR3 size: 14 residues. As DNA, the CDR3 is TGCGCCAGCAGCTGGCAGTCCCTAAAAGAGACCCAGTACTTC. Translation gives CASSWQSLKETQYF.

This rearrangement joins TRBV5-5 to TRBJ2-7; TRBD1 is a possible D gene (5 bases). V shed 3 bases and J shed 0 bases, with 10 bases lying between them. Germline V gives CDR1 SGHKS, CDR2 YYEKEE (reference sequence). This CDR3 is built from 14 residues. CDR3 sequence reads: CASSWGTSSYEQYF. The CDR3, as DNA: TGTGCCAGCAGCTGGGGCACCAGCTCCTACGAGCAGTACTTC.

This chain connects TRBV5-1 to TRBJ1-2, with a possible D match to TRBD1 (5 bases). CDR3 length: 14 amino acids. Trimming took off 0 bases at V and 6 bases at J, with 12 bases between the two ends. Germline CDR1 reads SGHRS; CDR2 reads YFSETQ. The CDR3 sequence is CASSLAGNFDGYTF. CDR3 in DNA: TGCGCCAGCAGCTTGGCAGGGAACTTCGATGGCTACACCTTC.

This clone is large (0.1 to 1%) by share. V usage is TRBV19 and J usage is TRBJ1-2; D is possibly TRBD1 (6 bases). The germline V gene has CDR1 LNHDA and CDR2 SQIVND (reference sequence). V lost 0 bases and J lost 4, with 9 bases in between. The CDR3 covers 14 residues. CDR3 amino acids: CASSIEGAAYGYTF. The CDR3, as DNA: TGTGCCAGTAGTATAGAGGGGGCAGCCTATGGCTACACCTTC.

Notes on this clone: The germline gene is not matched at one end of the junction; a read error may be the cause. The chain joins TRBV7-7 to TRBJ2-3; D call uncertain. The germline CDR1 and CDR2 sequences are SSHAT and FNYEAQ (reference sequence). The CDR3 consists of 13 residues. CDR3 DNA: TGTGCTAGCAGCTTAGGCCGCACAGATACGCAGTATTTT. Translating gives CASSLGRTDTQYF.

The sample holds a few counts of this clone. This chain connects TRBV6-1 to TRBJ1-2, with 10 bases aligning to TRBD1. The V segment lost 4 bases and the J segment 7 bases; nucleotides outside the gene matches: 12. The CDR3 length is 16 residues. The germline V gene encodes CDR1 MNHNS and CDR2 SASEGT. CDR3 amino acids: CASSVTFRDRGTGYTF. CDR3 bases: TGTGCCAGCAGTGTTACATTCCGGGACAGGGGAACTGGCTACACCTTC.

The chain combines TRBV3-1 (or the pseudogene TRBV3-2) with TRBJ2-1, with 7 bases fitting TRBD1. CDR1 is LGHDT and CDR2 is YNNKEL in the germline V gene (reference sequence). The V segment lost 1 base and the J segment 13 bases; nucleotides outside the gene matches: 7. This CDR3 has 13 residues. The CDR3 DNA follows: TGTGCCAGCAGCCAAGCATCTAGACAGGGACAGTTCTTC. This codes for CASSQASRQGQFF.